The 21 T cell receptor beta chains presented below share a single source sample, sequenced in a study of T cell repertoires in cytomegalovirus infection. TCRdb independently ran MiXCR on the reads; one entry per CDR3 protein. Of about 890,000 distinct CDR3 sequences listed, 30% to 40% were seen once; the top ten hold around an eighth. These TCRs are of unknown antigen specificity. The source was cultured CD8+ T cells from PBMCs, collected from culture after CMV antigen stimulation. The receptors come from a human donor in good health (CMV status not recorded). Some clones in this sample may be carry-over from other donors' samples.

This clonotype showed up many times. As DNA, the CDR3 is TGTGCCAGCAGCAGGCTGGCCCCCGCTTTTTATAATTCACCCCTCCACTTT. This sequence encodes CASSRLAPAFYNSPLHF. The chain couples TRBV7-2 to TRBJ1-6; D is undetermined. The CDR3 runs to 17 residues. The V end lost 5 bases, the J end lost 4 bases, and 18 bases lay between the germline ends. The germline V gene has CDR1 SGHTA and CDR2 FQGNSA.

The J gene is TRBJ1-2, the V gene TRBV20-1; D uncertain. CDR1 and CDR2 from the germline V gene are DFQATT and SNEGSKA (reference sequence). The CDR3 has 11 residues. V was trimmed by 5 bases and J by 1 base, leaving 5 bases between them. The CDR3 protein is CSAQDNYGYTF. CDR3 sequence (DNA): TGCAGTGCTCAGGATAACTATGGCTACACCTTC.

This clonotype appeared a few times. This chain links TRBV28 with TRBJ2-2, with D perhaps matching TRBD1 or TRBD2 (6 bases each). Trimming cost V 2 bases and J 6 bases, with 10 bases left between them. Germline CDR1 and CDR2: MDHEN and SYDVKM. The CDR3 contains 14 residues. The CDR3 region is CASSLRGRAGELFF. CDR3 coding DNA: TGTGCCAGCAGTTTACGGGGGCGGGCCGGGGAGCTGTTTTTT.

This clonotype was picked up a small number of times. The chain carries TRBV6-4 and TRBJ2-5; no firm D call. V gave up 2 bases and J gave up 4 bases, with 14 bases separating them. Germline CDR1 reads MRHNA; CDR2 reads SNTAGT. This CDR3 spans 15 amino acids. The CDR3 DNA follows: TGTGCCAGCAGTGACAGGTCGGGCTTAGTAGAGACCCAGTACTTC. This gives the protein CASSDRSGLVETQYF.

This clonotype was observed at least ten times. The chain links TRBV19 to TRBJ1-5; a possible D gene is TRBD1 (6 bases). Germline CDR1 reads LNHDA; CDR2 reads SQIVND (reference sequence). The CDR3 totals 13 residues. With 5 bases removed from V and 6 bases from J, the gap between germline ends came to 11 bases. CDR3 loop: CASSSTGFQPQHF. The CDR3 DNA sequence: TGTGCCAGTAGTTCAACAGGGTTTCAGCCCCAGCATTTT.

The chain couples TRBV15 to TRBJ1-4, with 9 positions matching TRBD1. There are 14 residues in the CDR3. Germline CDR1 is LNHNV and CDR2 is YYDKDF (reference sequence). Trimming took 4 bases from V and 8 from J; bases not matched to a gene: 5. CDR3 sequence (DNA): TGTGCCACCAGCAACTGGACAGGGGAGGAAAAACTGTTTTTT. Residues: CATSNWTGEEKLFF.

This chain joins TRBV4-1 and TRBJ2-1, with a possible D match to TRBD2 (5 bases). This CDR3 is built from 13 residues. CDR1 MGHRA and CDR2 YSYEKL come from the germline V gene. V was trimmed by 4 bases and J by 8 bases, leaving 12 bases between them. The CDR3 reads CASSRLRGHEQFF. CDR3 DNA: TGCGCCAGCAGCCGCCTTCGGGGTCATGAGCAGTTCTTC.

This clonotype was counted ten times or more. The chain uses TRBV7-9 and TRBJ2-3, with D unresolved. In germline, CDR1 is SEHNR, CDR2 FQNEAQ (reference sequence). The CDR3 spans 11 residues. Trimming took off 3 bases at V and 6 bases at J, with 4 bases between the two ends. CDR3 bases: TGTGCCAGCAGCTTTAAGGATACGCAGTATTTT. It yields the protein CASSFKDTQYF.

At least ten counts were recorded for this clonotype. The V call is TRBV7-2, the J call TRBJ1-1; the D is unclear. Looked up from germline, CDR1 is SGHTA and CDR2 is FQGNSA. The V gene lost 1 base and the J gene lost 0 bases, with 12 bases spanning the gap. CDR3 length equals 16 residues. The CDR3 spells CASSLEVVRMNTEAFF. The CDR3 coding sequence is TGTGCCAGCAGCTTAGAGGTGGTGAGGATGAACACTGAAGCTTTCTTT.

The CDR3 DNA follows: TGTGCCAGCAGATTCTTCGGGGAGCTGTTTTTT. It specifies CASRFFGELFF. The J gene is TRBJ2-2, the V gene TRBV12-3 or TRBV12-4; D ambiguous. The CDR3 loop spans 11 amino acids. With 6 bases removed from V and 7 bases from J, the gap between germline ends came to 6 bases.

This chain's CDR3 is CAAQGGQGNEQFF. CDR3 sequence (DNA): TGTGCCGCCCAAGGGGGACAGGGAAATGAGCAGTTCTTC. The chain employs TRBV6-5 and TRBJ2-1; 9 bases are a match to TRBD1. The V gene's germline CDR1 is MNHEY and CDR2 SVGAGI. This CDR3 has 13 residues. The J segment lost 7 bases and the V segment lost 11 bases, leaving 9 bases of the junction unmatched.

This clonotype appeared a few times. V gene TRBV6-2 or TRBV6-3 combines with J gene TRBJ1-5, with D maybe TRBD1 (5 bases). The CDR3 length is 13 residues. V was trimmed by 7 bases and J by 3 bases, leaving 10 bases between them. Germline V CDR1 and CDR2: MNHEY, SVGEGT. The CDR3: CASTTGFNQPQHF. For the CDR3, the DNA is TGTGCCAGCACCACAGGATTCAATCAGCCCCAGCATTTT.

The V call is TRBV27, the J call TRBJ2-5; D remains ambiguous. The CDR3 extends over 14 amino acids. V lost 4 bases, J lost 0 bases, and 9 bases lay in between. Germline V gene sequence: CDR1 MNHEY, CDR2 SMNVEV (reference sequence). The CDR3 nucleotides read TGTGCCAGCAGTTGGGGTGGGTACCAAGAGACCCAGTACTTC. This sequence encodes CASSWGGYQETQYF.

The genes are TRBV19 and TRBJ2-3; D unresolved. The V and J ends lost 3 bases and 1 base respectively, with 14 bases between them. Germline values: CDR1 LNHDA, CDR2 SQIVND (reference sequence). There are 16 residues in the CDR3. This CDR3 is CASSMTPVGGTDTQYF. Written as DNA, the CDR3 is TGTGCCAGTAGTATGACCCCGGTTGGGGGCACAGATACGCAGTATTTT.

This clonotype has only one observation. The junction shows a germline mismatch at one end, possibly a read error. CDR3 residues: CASSLSDASNTGELFF. The DNA of the CDR3 is TGTGCCAGCAGCTTGAGCGACGCGAGCAACACTGGGGAGCTGTTTTTT. This chain joins TRBV7-6 and TRBJ2-2; D call uncertain. This CDR3 has 16 amino acids. CDR1 SGHVS and CDR2 FNYEAQ come from the germline V gene.

The table lists this clonotype with a few counts. The chain uses TRBV27 and TRBJ2-1, with a possible D match to TRBD2 (5 bases). The CDR3 runs 14 residues. Between the trimmed V and J ends, which lost 5 bases and 2 bases, there was a span of 10 bases. Germline values: CDR1 MNHEY, CDR2 SMNVEV (reference sequence). This chain's CDR3 is CASSHGNTYNEQFF. In DNA form, the CDR3 reads TGTGCCAGCAGTCACGGGAATACCTACAATGAGCAGTTCTTC.

A few counts support this clonotype. Written as DNA, the CDR3 is TGTGCCAGCAGCCACCACAGGGGCGGGAACACCGGGGAGCTGTTTTTT. Translated, it gives CASSHHRGGNTGELFF. The chain has TRBV7-9 and TRBJ2-2; TRBD1 matches 7 bases. V was pared by 5 bases and J by 1 base, with 7 bases of the junction left unmatched. This CDR3 is 16 amino acids long. CDR1 and CDR2 (germline): SEHNR, FQNEAQ (reference sequence).

This clonotype was detected ten times or more. The chain combines TRBV6-2 or TRBV6-3 with TRBJ2-7; 7 nucleotides match TRBD1. This CDR3 has 13 amino acids. From germline, CDR1 is MNHEY and CDR2 SVGEGT. The V gene end was trimmed by 8 bases and the J gene end by 3 bases; junction bases not matched to a gene: 7. The CDR3 sequence is CASVEGANYEQYV. The CDR3 bases are TGTGCCAGCGTTGAGGGGGCCAACTACGAGCAGTACGTC.

The chain employs TRBV29-1 and TRBJ1-5, with TRBD1 as a possible D gene (6 bases). Germline CDR1 reads SQVTM; CDR2 reads ANQGSEA. V was cut by 5 bases and J by 3 bases, with 11 bases left in between. This CDR3 comprises 13 residues. The CDR3 DNA is TGCAGCGTTAGGCAGGGGAACAATCAGCCCCAGCATTTT. As protein: CSVRQGNNQPQHF.

About this clonotype itself: It is unclear where the CDR3 begins or ends on the DNA, so no DNA is shown, and the CDR3 is as TCRdb lists it. V usage is TRBV7-5 and J usage is TRBJ2-6; TRBD1 was called by the table and not checked on the DNA. TRBV7-5 corresponds to a pseudogene. The CDR3 spans 20 residues, counting both ends. CDR3: CNSVSEAPGQIYSGANVLTF.

On this clonotype: The junction differs from germline at one of its ends, possibly a read error. V gene TRBV7-7 combines with J gene TRBJ2-2; D is undetermined. The CDR3 extends over 15 amino acids. The V gene's germline CDR1 is SSHAT and CDR2 FNYEAQ (reference sequence). The CDR3 DNA is TGTGCTAGCAGCTTAGCTGGGGATAACGCCGGGGAGCTGTTTTTT. Translated, it gives CASSLAGDNAGELFF. The whole variable domain, filled in from reference TRBV7-7 and TRBJ2-2, reads GAGVSQSPRYKVTKRGQDVTLRCDPISSHATLYWYQQALGQGPEFLTYFNYEAQPDKSGLPSDRFSAERPEGSISTLTIQRTEQRDSAMYRCASSLAGDNAGELFFGEGSRLTVL.